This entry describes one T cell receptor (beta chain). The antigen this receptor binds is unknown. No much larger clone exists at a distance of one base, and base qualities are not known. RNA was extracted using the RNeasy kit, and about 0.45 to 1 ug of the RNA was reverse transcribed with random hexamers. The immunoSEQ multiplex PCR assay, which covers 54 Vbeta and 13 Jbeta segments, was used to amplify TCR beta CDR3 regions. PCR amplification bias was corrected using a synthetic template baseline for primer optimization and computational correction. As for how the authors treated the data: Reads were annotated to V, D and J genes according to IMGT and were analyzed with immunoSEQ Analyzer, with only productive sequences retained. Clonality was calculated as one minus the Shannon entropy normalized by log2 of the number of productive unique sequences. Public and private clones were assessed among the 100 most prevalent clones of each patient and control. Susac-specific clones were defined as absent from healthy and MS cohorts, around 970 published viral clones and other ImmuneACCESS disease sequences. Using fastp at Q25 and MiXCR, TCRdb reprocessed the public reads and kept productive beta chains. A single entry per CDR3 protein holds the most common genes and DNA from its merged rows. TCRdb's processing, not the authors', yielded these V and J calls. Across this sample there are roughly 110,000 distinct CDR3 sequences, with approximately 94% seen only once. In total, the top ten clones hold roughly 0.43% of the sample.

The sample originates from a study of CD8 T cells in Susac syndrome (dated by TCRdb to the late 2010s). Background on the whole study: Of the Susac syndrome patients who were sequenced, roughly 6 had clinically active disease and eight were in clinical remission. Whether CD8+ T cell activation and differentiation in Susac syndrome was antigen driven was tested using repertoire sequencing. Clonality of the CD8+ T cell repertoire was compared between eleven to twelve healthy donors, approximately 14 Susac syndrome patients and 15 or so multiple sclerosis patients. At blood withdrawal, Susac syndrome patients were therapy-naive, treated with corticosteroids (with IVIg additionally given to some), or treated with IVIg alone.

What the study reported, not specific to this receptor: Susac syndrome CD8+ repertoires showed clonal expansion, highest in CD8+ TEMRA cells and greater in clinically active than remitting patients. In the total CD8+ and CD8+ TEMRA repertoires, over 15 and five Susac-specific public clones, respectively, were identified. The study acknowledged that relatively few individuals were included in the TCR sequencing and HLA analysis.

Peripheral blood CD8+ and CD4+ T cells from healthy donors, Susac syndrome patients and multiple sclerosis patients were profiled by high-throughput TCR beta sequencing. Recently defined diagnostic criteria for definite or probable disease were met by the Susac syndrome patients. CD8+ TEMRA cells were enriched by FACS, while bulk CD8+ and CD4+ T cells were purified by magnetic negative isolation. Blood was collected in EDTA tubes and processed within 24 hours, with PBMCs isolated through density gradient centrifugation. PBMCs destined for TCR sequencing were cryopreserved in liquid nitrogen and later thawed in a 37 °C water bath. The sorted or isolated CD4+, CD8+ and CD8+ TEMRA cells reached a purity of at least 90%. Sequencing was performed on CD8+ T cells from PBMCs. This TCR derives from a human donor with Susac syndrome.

The CDR3 protein is CASSPGTGRTGELFF. The DNA reads TGTGCCAGCAGCCCCGGGACAGGTAGAACCGGGGAGCTGTTTTTT. The sequence joins TRBV9 to TRBJ2-2, and 8 junction bases match TRBD1. The CDR3 has 15 amino acids, counting the end cysteine and phenylalanine. The CDR3 DNA has 45 bases and is translated from base 1. For this chain, trimming is 4 bases at the V end and 5 bases at the J end, and the number of junction bases without a gene match is 7. The germline V gene sets CDR1 to SGDLS and CDR2 to YYNGEE.